Listed here are 23 T cell receptor beta chains from one sample, sequenced in a study of T cells in Graves' hyperthyroidism and ophthalmopathy. Template material for amplifying TCR beta CDR3 regions consisted of RNA transcripts. The HTBI primer set served for first-round RT-PCR of the TCR CDR3. TCRdb re-analysed the multiplex PCR reads in MiXCR, keeping a single row per CDR3 protein. In the table there are about 600,000 distinct CDR3 sequences, 12% to 15% of which are singletons. Sample: blood. These receptors all stem from a woman aged 18-30 years with Graves' ophthalmopathy.

The table lists this clonotype with a few counts. CDR3 protein: CASTPTGGSNGYTF. The CDR3 region has the DNA TGTGCCAGTACCCCGACAGGGGGCTCGAATGGCTACACCTTC. The chain carries TRBV19 and TRBJ1-2; 10 bases line up with TRBD1. Germline trimming cut 7 bases from V and 6 bases from J; bases unmatched to any gene: 8. The CDR3 loop spans 14 amino acids. The germline gives CDR1 LNHDA, CDR2 SQIVND (reference sequence).

This clonotype came up many times. The chain links TRBV5-6 to TRBJ2-5; 7 positions match TRBD2. After removal of 3 bases from V and 0 bases from J, the junction contained 2 bases not matched to a gene. This CDR3 has 14 residues. CDR1 is SGHDT and CDR2 is YYEEEE in the germline V gene. Here the CDR3 DNA reads TGTGCCAGCAGCTGGGGAGGGTACCAAGAGACCCAGTACTTC. This gives the protein CASSWGGYQETQYF.

This clonotype was recorded many times. The chain links TRBV15 to TRBJ2-5; weak D call: TRBD1 (6 bases). This CDR3 has 14 amino acids. Germline CDR1 LNHNV, CDR2 YYDKDF (reference sequence). Trimming left V 1 base short and J 3 bases short, with 9 bases between. The CDR3 sequence: CATSRAPGEETQYF. As DNA, the CDR3 is TGTGCCACCAGCAGAGCCCCAGGGGAAGAGACCCAGTACTTC.

As concerns this clonotype: This may be a read error: a much more frequent sequence differs by one nucleotide. V is TRBV20-1 and J is TRBJ2-2; perhaps TRBD2 as D (5 bases). In germline, CDR1 is DFQATT, CDR2 SNEGSKA (reference sequence). The CDR3 is made up of 14 amino acids. CDR3 bases: TGCAGTGCTAGAGCCCGCAGGAACACCGGGGAGCCGTTTTTT. Amino acids: CSARARRNTGEPFF.

This clonotype was seen ten or more times. CDR3 nucleotides: TGTGCCAGCAGCTTAGTCCGGACAAGGAGTGTGAATAGCAATCAGCCCCAGCATTTT. Residues: CASSLVRTRSVNSNQPQHF. The chain has TRBV7-8 and TRBJ1-5; tentatively, D is TRBD1 (5 bases). Per the germline V gene, CDR1 is SGHVS and CDR2 is FQNEAQ. V was clipped by 1 base and J by 0 bases, with 19 bases between them. The CDR3 has 19 residues.

This clonotype was detected a few times. The J gene is TRBJ2-1, the V gene TRBV13; 7 bases line up with TRBD2. This CDR3 region has 16 residues. Trimming removed 0 bases from V and 12 bases from J; junction bases left unmatched: 14. Germline CDR1 and CDR2: PRHDT and FYEKMQ (reference sequence). CDR3 coding DNA: TGTGCCAGCAGCTTAGGCCCTAAACTAGCTACGGGAGGGCAGTTCTTC. It translates to CASSLGPKLATGGQFF. Full variable domain (outside the CDR3, taken from reference TRBV13 and TRBJ2-1): AAGVIQSPRHLIKEKRETATLKCYPIPRHDTVYWYQQGPGQDPQFLISFYEKMQSDKGSIPDRFSAQQFSDYHSELNMSSLELGDSALYFCASSLGPKLATGGQFFGPGTRLTVL.

This clonotype came up a few times. The genes are TRBV13 and TRBJ2-2; TRBD1 matches 7 bases. V was clipped by 5 bases and J by 2 bases; unmatched bases: 11. Germline-derived CDR1 and CDR2 are PRHDT and FYEKMQ (reference sequence). The CDR3 has 17 amino acids. The CDR3 DNA reads as TGTGCCAGCAGCCAAGATCCAGGGACAGATAACACCGGGGAGCTGTTTTTT. Protein product: CASSQDPGTDNTGELFF.

V gene TRBV14 combines with J gene TRBJ1-2; D call uncertain. This CDR3 is built from 15 residues. Germline values: CDR1 SGHDN, CDR2 FVKESK. The germline V and J ends were trimmed by 0 bases and 6 bases, with 14 bases remaining between them. CDR3 coding DNA: TGTGCCAGCAGCCAAGAGGTGAGGGCGTCGAATGGCTACACCTTC. Translation gives CASSQEVRASNGYTF.

The sample holds many counts of this clonotype. V usage is TRBV11-2 and J usage is TRBJ1-2; D gene unclear. Trimming pared 2 bases from V and 2 bases from J, leaving 9 bases between. The CDR3 covers 14 residues. Germline V CDR1 and CDR2: SGHAT, FQNNGV. Here the CDR3 DNA reads TGTGCCAGCAGCTTATCGGGAAAGAACTATGGCTACACCTTC. This codes for CASSLSGKNYGYTF.

A few counts support this clonotype. The V and J genes are TRBV9 and TRBJ2-5, with 7 nucleotides matching TRBD1. The CDR3 has 15 residues. In germline, CDR1 is SGDLS, CDR2 YYNGEE. The trim removed 2 bases at V and 4 bases at J, leaving 8 bases unmatched. The chain's CDR3 is CASSVTRGRGETQYF. In DNA, the CDR3 is TGTGCCAGCAGCGTTACCAGGGGGAGAGGAGAGACCCAGTACTTC.

This clonotype was counted many times. The chain couples TRBV6-1 to TRBJ2-2; 8 nucleotides align to TRBD2. Germline CDR1 is MNHNS and CDR2 is SASEGT. This CDR3 is 14 amino acids long. Unmatched junction bases numbered 8, after V lost 7 bases and J lost 7 bases. CDR3 bases: TGTGCCAGCACTCCGGGGGGGCGAGGCGGGGAGCTGTTTTTT. Its protein product is CASTPGGRGGELFF.

This clonotype was seen repeatedly, ten times or more. The V and J genes are TRBV6-2 or TRBV6-3 and TRBJ2-1; the D gene is possibly TRBD1 (7 bases). The CDR3 loop spans 15 amino acids. With 2 bases removed from V and 5 bases from J, the gap between germline ends came to 13 bases. Germline values: CDR1 MNHEY, CDR2 SVGEGT. Here the CDR3 reads CASSYGQGGHNEQFF. CDR3 nucleotides: TGTGCCAGCAGTTACGGCCAGGGGGGCCACAATGAGCAGTTCTTC.

This clonotype was counted at least ten times. V and J are TRBV13 and TRBJ2-7; 8 nucleotides match TRBD2. CDR3 length: 19 amino acids. After removal of 0 bases from V and 2 bases from J, the junction contained 15 bases not matched to a gene. Germline loops: CDR1 PRHDT, CDR2 FYEKMQ (reference sequence). The CDR3 bases are TGTGCCAGCAGCTTAGGGGGGCCGAGCGGGAGACGGCCCACCTACGAGCAGTACTTC. This gives the protein CASSLGGPSGRRPTYEQYF.

In its sample, this clonotype was seen many times. The V gene is TRBV11-1, the J gene TRBJ2-7; either TRBD1 or TRBD2 may fit D (6 bases each). The CDR3 runs to 16 residues. V lost 5 bases and J 6 bases, leaving 23 bases between the germline ends. Germline lookup yields CDR1 SGHAT and CDR2 FQDESV (reference sequence). The CDR3 sequence is CASSPHSGGKGGEQYF. The CDR3 coding sequence is TGTGCCAGCAGCCCTCACAGTGGGGGGAAAGGGGGCGAGCAGTACTTC.

This clonotype was seen at least ten times. The rearrangement links TRBV5-6 to TRBJ2-1; 8 bases are shared with TRBD2. The germline V gene encodes CDR1 SGHDT and CDR2 YYEEEE. With 2 bases clipped from V and 8 bases from J, the junction kept 3 bases outside the gene matches. The CDR3 is 13 residues long. The CDR3 loop is CASSFAGGDEQFF. The CDR3 DNA sequence: TGTGCCAGCAGCTTTGCGGGAGGAGATGAGCAGTTCTTC.

This clonotype has ten or more counts. This chain connects TRBV3-1 to TRBJ2-1; 7 positions match TRBD2. CDR1 is LGHDT and CDR2 is YNNKEL in the germline V gene (reference sequence). The CDR3 covers 17 residues. The trim removed 0 bases at V and 7 bases at J, leaving 12 bases unmatched. CDR3 in amino acids: CASSQDPSGEVRNEQFF. In DNA, the CDR3 is TGTGCCAGCAGCCAAGACCCTAGCGGAGAAGTTAGGAATGAGCAGTTCTTC.

This clonotype showed up many times. This chain joins TRBV20-1 and TRBJ2-1, with TRBD2 matching over 11 bases. The germline V gene has CDR1 DFQATT and CDR2 SNEGSKA (reference sequence). The CDR3 contains 16 residues. J lost 0 bases, V lost 5 bases, and 6 bases had no gene match. CDR3: CSAGGTSGTSYNEQFF. The CDR3 nucleotides are TGCAGTGCTGGGGGGACTAGCGGTACCTCCTACAATGAGCAGTTCTTC.

This clonotype was detected many times. This chain connects TRBV6-1 to TRBJ1-1; D gene ambiguous. The CDR3 consists of 15 residues. The germline V and J ends were trimmed by 5 bases and 0 bases, with 13 bases remaining between them. From germline, CDR1 is MNHNS and CDR2 SASEGT. The CDR3 protein is CASSYGFRMNTEAFF. Written as DNA, the CDR3 is TGTGCCAGCAGTTACGGGTTTCGGATGAACACTGAAGCTTTCTTT.

This clonotype was picked up many times. The chain links TRBV3-1 to TRBJ2-1, with TRBD2 identical over 8 bases. The CDR3 consists of 16 residues. J lost 4 bases, V lost 1 base, and 6 bases had no gene match. The germline gives CDR1 LGHDT, CDR2 YNNKEL (reference sequence). In nucleotides, the CDR3 is TGTGCCAGCAGCCAAGGGAGCGGGGGAGGATACAATGAGCAGTTCTTC. It translates to CASSQGSGGGYNEQFF.

The V and J genes are TRBV15 and TRBJ1-5, with 7 bases fitting TRBD1. The CDR3 totals 17 residues. The germline gives CDR1 LNHNV, CDR2 YYDKDF (reference sequence). Trimming removed 0 bases from V and 4 bases from J; junction bases left unmatched: 9. CDR3 nucleotide sequence: TGTGCCACCAGCAGAGATCTTTCCGACAGGGCAAATCAGCCCCAGCATTTT. Translation gives CATSRDLSDRANQPQHF.

The genes are TRBV7-2 and TRBJ2-1; 14 positions match TRBD2. CDR1 SGHTA and CDR2 FQGNSA come from the germline V gene. V was clipped by 6 bases and J by 8 bases; unmatched bases: 9. The CDR3 has 16 amino acids. The CDR3 here is CASRVSGLAGEDEQFF. CDR3 coding DNA: TGTGCCAGCAGGGTTTCGGGACTAGCGGGAGAGGATGAGCAGTTCTTC.

This clonotype turned up a few times. The chain is built from TRBV3-1 and TRBJ2-7; D remains unclear. Germline-derived CDR1 and CDR2 are LGHDT and YNNKEL (reference sequence). This CDR3 has 14 amino acids. V lost 3 bases and J 0 bases, leaving 9 bases between the germline ends. The CDR3 protein is CASSHESPSYEQYF. The CDR3 DNA follows: TGTGCCAGCAGCCATGAGTCGCCCTCCTACGAGCAGTACTTC.

This clonotype was counted ten times or more. The CDR3 DNA sequence: TGTGCCAGCAGCCGGGACAGGGGAAGGGGTCAAGAGACCCAGTACTTC. It yields the protein CASSRDRGRGQETQYF. The chain links TRBV12-3 or TRBV12-4 to TRBJ2-5; 10 nucleotides agree with TRBD1. The CDR3 has 16 residues. V trimming: 6 bases; J trimming: 2 bases; junction bases outside the gene matches: 9.